The clone carrying this TCR beta chain has just a few counts. The sample is drawn from a study of blood T cells in healthy people across ages. A sample-barcoded 5' primer and a J-beta primer mix were used in a second PCR of roughly 7 to 11 cycles. TCRdb passed the 5' RACE reads through MiXCR, listing each CDR3 protein once. The sample yields about 690,000 distinct CDR3 sequences, around two fifths seen once. The sample providers were healthy Caucasian people from Russia, aged roughly 6 to 90. The CDR3 extends over 11 amino acids. CDR1 MNHEY and CDR2 SVGAGI come from the germline V gene. V lost 5 bases, J lost 5 bases, and 4 bases lay in between.

The sequence was collected from an elderly man in good health. The sample was blood. The chain couples TRBV6-5 to TRBJ2-1; D is ambiguous. As DNA, the CDR3 is TGTGCCAGCAGTGACGACAATGAGCAGTTCTTC. Translated, it gives CASSDDNEQFF.